These 11 T cell receptor beta chains were sequenced from one sample in a study of long-term antiretroviral therapy in people with HIV. The immunoSEQ assay was v3.0, run at survey level. The protocol was immunoSEQ multiplex PCR, while the TCRdb copy is restricted to in-frame clones and leaves out a portion. This table has fewer than 25,000 clones, 80% appearing once. The sequenced sample was unsorted PBMCs, obtained 2.9 years after starting antiretroviral therapy. These receptors were collected from a woman younger than 45 with HIV.

This chain connects TRBV5-6 to TRBJ1-2; D is ambiguous. V was cut by 5 bases and J by 6 bases, with 11 bases left in between. Germline V lookup: CDR1 SGHDT, CDR2 YYEEEE. This CDR3 is built from 12 residues. DNA for the CDR3: TGTGCCAGCAGAAGAAGCTATAATGGCTACACCTTC. Its protein product is CASRRSYNGYTF.

This clone was recorded only once. The rearrangement joins TRBV5-6 to TRBJ2-3, with D hard to call. Germline V gives CDR1 SGHDT, CDR2 YYEEEE. Trimming took 6 bases from V and 8 from J, leaving 19 bases between them. This CDR3 has 14 amino acids. The CDR3 sequence: CASTIINGWATQYF. CDR3 coding DNA: TGTGCCAGCACCATCATAAATGGCTGGGCTACGCAGTATTTT.

V usage is TRBV6-1 and J usage is TRBJ1-1; 9 positions match TRBD1. Germline CDR1 MNHNS, CDR2 SASEGT. The J segment lost 1 base and the V segment lost 2 bases, leaving 2 bases of the junction unmatched. The CDR3 contains 15 residues. CDR3 sequence (DNA): TGTGCCAGCAGTGAATCGACAGGGGGGAACACTGAAGCTTTCTTT. Translating gives CASSESTGGNTEAFF.

This chain uses TRBV5-6 with TRBJ1-5; a weak D match, TRBD1 (5 bases). V was pared by 5 bases and J by 1 base, with 13 bases between. CDR1 is SGHDT and CDR2 is YYEEEE in the germline V gene. CDR3 length equals 15 residues. The CDR3 region has the DNA TGTGCCAGCAGAAGACGTTACAGGAGCAATCAGCCCCAGCATTTT. Translating it yields CASRRRYRSNQPQHF.

The V gene is TRBV28, the J gene TRBJ2-4; 8 nucleotides match TRBD1. CDR3 length: 16 residues. Germline CDR1 reads MDHEN; CDR2 reads SYDVKM. The V and J ends lost 5 bases and 8 bases, in that order; junction bases with no gene match: 14. CDR3 nucleotide sequence: TGTGCCAGCAGTCCTCGGGACAGGACAAAAGAGGACATTCAGTACTTC. Amino acids: CASSPRDRTKEDIQYF.

This sequence joins TRBV30 and TRBJ1-5, with unresolved D. V was cut by 0 bases and J by 7 bases, with 13 bases left in between. CDR3 length: 14 residues. Germline CDR1 GTSNPN, CDR2 SVGIG (reference sequence). This chain's CDR3 is CAWSVPGMGQPQHF. CDR3 nucleotides: TGTGCCTGGAGTGTACCGGGGATGGGGCAGCCCCAGCATTTT.

The chain is built from TRBV5-4 and TRBJ1-6; a possible D gene is TRBD1 (6 bases). CDR1 and CDR2 (germline): SGHNT, YYREEE (reference sequence). The CDR3 has 16 residues. V was trimmed by 4 bases and J by 5 bases, leaving 16 bases between them. The CDR3 region is CASSHSGTINNSPLHF. The CDR3 bases are TGTGCCAGCAGCCACTCCGGGACAATTAATAATTCACCCCTCCACTTT.

This chain joins TRBV7-2 and TRBJ2-4; D tentatively fits TRBD1 or TRBD2 (5 bases each). V dropped 5 bases and J dropped 1 base, with 12 bases sitting between them. CDR3 length equals 15 residues. The V gene's germline CDR1 is SGHTA and CDR2 FQGNSA. The CDR3 protein is CASSRGVSAKNIQYF. For the CDR3, the DNA is TGTGCCAGCAGCAGGGGAGTCTCTGCCAAAAACATTCAGTACTTC.

The chain carries TRBV20-1 and TRBJ1-6; D gene unclear. The V gene's germline CDR1 is DFQATT and CDR2 SNEGSKA (reference sequence). The CDR3 has 11 residues. The CDR3 here is CSTGPNSPLHF. The DNA for the CDR3 is TGCAGCACCGGACCTAATTCACCCCTCCACTTT.

The V gene is TRBV7-9, the J gene TRBJ2-2; D call uncertain. V dropped 2 bases and J dropped 6 bases, with 4 bases sitting between them. Germline-derived CDR1 and CDR2 are SEHNR and FQNEAQ (reference sequence). The CDR3 contains 12 residues. Written as DNA, the CDR3 is TGTGCCAGCAGCTTAATCCCCGGGGAGCTGTTTTTT. Its protein is CASSLIPGELFF.

In DNA, the CDR3 is TGTGCCAGCAGCTTACAGGGTAGCAATCAGCCCCAGCATTTT. Protein product: CASSLQGSNQPQHF. V usage is TRBV7-9 and J usage is TRBJ1-5; possibly TRBD1 for D (5 bases). This CDR3 has 14 residues. Per germline, CDR1 SEHNR and CDR2 FQNEAQ (reference sequence). V lost 2 bases to trimming and J lost 0 bases, with 5 bases between them.